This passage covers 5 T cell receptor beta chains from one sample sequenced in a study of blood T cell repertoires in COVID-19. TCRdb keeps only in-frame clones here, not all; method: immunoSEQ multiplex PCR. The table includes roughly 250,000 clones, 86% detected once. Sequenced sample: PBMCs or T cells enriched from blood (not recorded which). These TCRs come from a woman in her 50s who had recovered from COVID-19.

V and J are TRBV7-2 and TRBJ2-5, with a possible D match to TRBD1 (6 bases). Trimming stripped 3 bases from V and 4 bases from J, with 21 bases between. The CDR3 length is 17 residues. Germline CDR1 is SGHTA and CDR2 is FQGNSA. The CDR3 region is CASSLQNREQGRETQYF. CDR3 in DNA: TGTGCCAGCAGCTTGCAAAACCGGGAACAGGGAAGAGAGACCCAGTACTTC.

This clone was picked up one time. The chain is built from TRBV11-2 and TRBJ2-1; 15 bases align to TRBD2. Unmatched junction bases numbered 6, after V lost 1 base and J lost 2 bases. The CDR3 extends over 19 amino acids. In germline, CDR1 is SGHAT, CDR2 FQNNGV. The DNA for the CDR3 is TGTGCCAGCAGCTTAGCCGGGACTAGCGGGAGGAGACCCTACAATGAGCAGTTCTTC. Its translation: CASSLAGTSGRRPYNEQFF.

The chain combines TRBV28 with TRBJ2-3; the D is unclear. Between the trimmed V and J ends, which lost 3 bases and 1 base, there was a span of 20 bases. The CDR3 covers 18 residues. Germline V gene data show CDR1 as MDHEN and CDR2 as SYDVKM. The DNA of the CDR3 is TGTGCCAGCAGTTTCGAGGTCTATACAACTTCCCGCACAGATACGCAGTATTTT. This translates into CASSFEVYTTSRTDTQYF.

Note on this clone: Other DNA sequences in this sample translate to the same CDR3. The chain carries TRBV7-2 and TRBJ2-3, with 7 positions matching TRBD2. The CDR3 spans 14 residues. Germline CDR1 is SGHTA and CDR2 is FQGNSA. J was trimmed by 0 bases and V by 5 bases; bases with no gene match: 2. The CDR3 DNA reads TGTGCCAGCAGCCCGGGACTAAGCACAGATACGCAGTATTTT. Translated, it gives CASSPGLSTDTQYF. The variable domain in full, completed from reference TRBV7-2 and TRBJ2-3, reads GAGVSQSPSNKVTEKGKDVELRCDPISGHTALYWYRQSLGQGLEFLIYFQGNSAPDKSGLPSDRFSAERTGGSVSTLTIQRTQQEDSAVYLCASSPGLSTDTQYFGPGTRLTVL.

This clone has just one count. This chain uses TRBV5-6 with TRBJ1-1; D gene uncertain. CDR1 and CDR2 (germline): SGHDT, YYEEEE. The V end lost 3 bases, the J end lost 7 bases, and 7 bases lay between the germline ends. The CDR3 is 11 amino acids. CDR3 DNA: TGTGCCAGCAGCTCGGGATTTGAAGCTTTCTTT. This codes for CASSSGFEAFF.